This TCR beta chain was recovered during a study of cytomegalovirus exposure and HLA in healthy donors. The donors were healthy bone marrow donors. This CDR3 is 16 amino acids long. V shed 4 bases and J 8 bases; nucleotides not matched to a gene: 11. Germline V gene data show CDR1 as SGHTA and CDR2 as FQGNSA. Amplification used 60 Vbeta primers and 13 Jbeta primers. Method: immunoSEQ multiplex PCR; TCRdb's copy keeps in-frame clones and lacks some. Reported are approximately 68,000 clones; the ten largest clones contain 7.5%. The sequenced sample consisted of PBMCs. V gene TRBV7-2 combines with J gene TRBJ2-1, with TRBD2 identical over 10 bases. The clonotype comes from a female donor in good health and CMV-seropositive. The CDR3 loop is CASSSLTSGMFHEQFF. The DNA for the CDR3 is TGTGCCAGCAGCTCCCTAACTAGCGGGATGTTCCATGAGCAGTTCTTC.